Listed below are T cell receptor beta chains from one sample, sequenced in a study of T cell repertoires in aging, cancer and after chemotherapy. TCRdb reprocessed the multiplex PCR reads with MiXCR, giving one entry per CDR3 protein. The repertoire holds 1,500 to 2,000 distinct CDR3 sequences, with less than 40% as singletons. Sequencing used blood. These receptors all stem from a human donor with a solid tumor. The donor label of this sample is uncertain. Each CDR3 is given with its conserved first and last residue. D genes are given only for firm matches. Clone size is shown for a subset of rows, as once, few, many or a class of expanded clone.

clone_size,d_call,j_call,v_call,cdr3_aa,cdr3_nt
.,.,TRBJ2-1,TRBV20-1,CSAAGASYNEQFF,TGCAGTGCTGCCGGGGCGTCCTACAATGAGCAGTTCTTC
few,.,TRBJ2-7,TRBV20-1,CSAAYPRDGEQYF,TGCAGTGCTGCCTACCCCAGGGACGGCGAGCAGTACTTC
.,TRBD1,TRBJ1-2,TRBV20-1,CSPNRGAGYTF,TGCAGTCCAAACAGGGGAGCTGGCTACACCTTC
few,.,TRBJ2-4,TRBV29-1,CSVTKDSFLAKNIQYF,TGCAGCGTAACAAAGGACAGTTTCTTAGCCAAAAACATTCAGTACTTC
.,.,TRBJ2-5,TRBV11-3,CASSPRYQETQYF,TGTGCCAGCAGCCCGAGGTACCAAGAGACCCAGTACTTC
.,TRBD1,TRBJ2-3,TRBV30,CASGTGGTDTQYF,TGTGCTTCCGGGACAGGGGGTACAGATACGCAGTATTTT
few,.,TRBJ1-5,TRBV30,CAWSVSGEQPQHF,TGTGCCTGGAGTGTATCGGGAGAGCAGCCCCAGCATTTT
few,TRBD2,TRBJ2-3,TRBV20-1,CSANRIAGDTDTQYF,TGCAGTGCTAATCGGATAGCGGGAGACACAGATACGCAGTATTTT
.,.,TRBJ1-2,TRBV18,CASSPRTEYGYTF,TGTGCCAGCTCACCAAGGACAGAGTATGGCTACACCTTC
few,.,TRBJ1-1,TRBV19,CASSKGNQGTEAFF,TGTGCCAGTAGTAAAGGGAACCAGGGGACTGAAGCTTTCTTT
.,TRBD2,TRBJ2-1,TRBV12-3/TRBV12-4,CASSLQAGTLNEQFF,TGTGCCAGCAGTTTACAAGCGGGAACCCTCAATGAGCAGTTCTTC
few,TRBD2,TRBJ2-7,TRBV6-5,CASRQTLAGGYEQYF,TGTGCCAGCAGGCAGACCCTAGCGGGAGGCTACGAGCAGTACTTC
.,.,TRBJ1-4,TRBV15,CATSRDSAPGNNEKLFF,TGTGCCACCAGCAGAGATTCCGCCCCCGGGAATAATGAAAAACTGTTTTTT
few,TRBD1,TRBJ1-1,TRBV6-2/TRBV6-3,CASSSGQGAFF,TGTGCCAGCAGCTCGGGACAGGGAGCTTTCTTT
few,.,TRBJ2-5,TRBV19,CASSSYRLPQETQYF,TGTGCCAGTAGTTCCTACAGGTTACCCCAAGAGACCCAGTACTTC
.,.,TRBJ2-3,TRBV6-4,CASSVTSTDTQYF,TGTGCCAGCAGTGTGACTAGTACAGATACGCAGTATTTT
.,.,TRBJ2-7,TRBV30,CAWIPGRHTYEQYF,TGTGCCTGGATCCCCGGACGGCACACCTACGAGCAGTACTTC
few,.,TRBJ1-5,TRBV6-5,CATTAGRSNQPQHF,TGTGCCACCACGGCAGGGAGGAGCAATCAGCCCCAGCATTTT
.,TRBD1,TRBJ2-1,TRBV20-1,CSARSPRQGWNEQFF,TGCAGTGCTAGATCCCCCCGACAGGGATGGAATGAGCAGTTCTTC
.,TRBD2,TRBJ2-5,TRBV20-1,CSAPSLAGNKETQYF,TGCAGTGCTCCTTCGCTAGCGGGGAATAAAGAGACCCAGTACTTC
.,.,TRBJ2-2,TRBV6-5,CASSGYTGELFF,TGTGCCAGCAGTGGTTACACCGGGGAGCTGTTTTTT
.,.,TRBJ1-6,TRBV6-5,CASRTTVPGNSTLHF,TGTGCCAGCAGGACGACAGTCCCGGGGAATTCAACCCTCCACTTT
large,.,TRBJ2-1,TRBV19,CASSITGTHNEQFF,TGTGCCAGTAGTATAACAGGCACACACAATGAGCAGTTCTTC
few,.,TRBJ1-1,TRBV19,CASSMLDGKAFF,TGTGCCAGTAGTATGTTGGATGGGAAAGCTTTCTTT
.,.,TRBJ1-1,TRBV20-1,CSVLGNTEAFF,TGCAGTGTTCTTGGGAACACTGAAGCTTTCTTT
.,.,TRBJ1-2,TRBV5-1,CASSLEDNYGYTF,TGTGCCAGCAGCTTGGAGGATAACTATGGCTACACCTTC
.,TRBD2,TRBJ2-7,TRBV6-5,CASSYLWRGGYEQYF,TGTGCCAGCAGTTACTTATGGCGGGGGGGCTACGAGCAGTACTTC
few,TRBD2,TRBJ2-7,TRBV7-2,CASSLLSGGHDEQYF,TGTGCCAGCAGCTTACTCTCGGGAGGCCACGACGAGCAGTACTTC
.,.,TRBJ2-1,TRBV6-4,CASSDSNRVNEQFF,TGTGCCAGCAGTGACTCGAACAGGGTCAATGAGCAGTTCTTC
few,.,TRBJ2-5,TRBV7-2,CASSLGEVETQYF,TGTGCCAGCAGCTTAGGGGAGGTAGAGACCCAGTACTTC
.,.,TRBJ2-2,TRBV5-1,CASSLEGDPTTGELFF,TGCGCCAGCAGCTTGGAGGGAGACCCGACCACCGGGGAGCTGTTTTTT
.,.,TRBJ1-1,TRBV5-4,CASSFGGPLNTEAFF,TGTGCCAGCAGCTTCGGGGGGCCTTTGAACACTGAAGCTTTCTTT
few,TRBD2,TRBJ2-1,TRBV18,CASSPLASGRVDYNEQFF,TGTGCCAGCTCACCACTTGCTAGCGGGAGGGTGGACTACAATGAGCAGTTCTTC
.,.,TRBJ1-2,TRBV10-3,CAISGRGNYGYTF,TGTGCCATCAGTGGTAGAGGAAACTATGGCTACACCTTC
.,.,TRBJ2-3,TRBV19,CASSITSGGFDTQYF,TGTGCCAGTAGTATTACTTCTGGGGGATTCGATACGCAGTATTTT
.,TRBD2,TRBJ2-7,TRBV6-2/TRBV6-3,CASMVLAGGIEQYF,TGTGCCAGCATGGTGTTAGCGGGGGGAATCGAGCAGTACTTC
.,.,TRBJ2-4,TRBV6-6,CASSPRRLNIQYF,TGTGCCAGCAGCCCCAGGCGATTAAACATTCAGTACTTC
few,.,TRBJ2-4,TRBV20-1,CSARDLGGAKNIQYF,TGCAGTGCTAGAGATTTGGGGGGAGCTAAAAACATTCAGTACTTC
.,.,TRBJ2-5,TRBV30,CAWRGIPRETQYF,TGTGCCTGGAGGGGGATTCCGAGGGAGACCCAGTACTTC
.,TRBD1,TRBJ1-5,TRBV6-6,CASSYRTGDQPQHF,TGTGCCAGCAGTTACAGGACAGGGGATCAGCCCCAGCATTTT
.,.,TRBJ2-3,TRBV6-6,CAYATGPQDTQYF,TGTGCCTACGCCACAGGGCCTCAGGATACGCAGTATTTT